This TCR beta chain came from a study of blood T cell repertoires in COVID-19. The repertoire was sequenced with immunoSEQ multiplex PCR; TCRdb's copy has only in-frame clones and lacks some. The repertoire includes 200,000 to 300,000 clones, 89% of them detected once, and less than 4% sits in the top ten. With 1 base clipped from V and 6 bases from J, the junction kept 1 base outside the gene matches. Germline CDR1 KGHDR, CDR2 SFDVKD. The CDR3 contains 13 residues. This clonotype was sampled from a woman in her thirties with acute COVID-19. The chain couples TRBV24-1 to TRBJ1-2, with 7 nucleotides matching TRBD1. Sequenced input: PBMCs or T cells enriched from blood (not recorded which). The CDR3 DNA follows: TGTGCCACCAGTGATTTAACAGGGGATGGCTACACCTTC. It specifies CATSDLTGDGYTF.